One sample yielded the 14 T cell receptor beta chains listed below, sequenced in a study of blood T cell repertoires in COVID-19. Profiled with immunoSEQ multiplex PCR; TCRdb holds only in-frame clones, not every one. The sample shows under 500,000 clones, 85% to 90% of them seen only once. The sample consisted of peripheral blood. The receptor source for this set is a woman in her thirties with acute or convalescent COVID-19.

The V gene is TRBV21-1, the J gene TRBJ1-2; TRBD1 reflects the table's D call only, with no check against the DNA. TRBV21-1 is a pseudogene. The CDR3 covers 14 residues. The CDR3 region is CASKMDTRDYGYTF. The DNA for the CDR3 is TGTGCCAGCAAAATGGACACCAGGGACTATGGCTACACCTTC.

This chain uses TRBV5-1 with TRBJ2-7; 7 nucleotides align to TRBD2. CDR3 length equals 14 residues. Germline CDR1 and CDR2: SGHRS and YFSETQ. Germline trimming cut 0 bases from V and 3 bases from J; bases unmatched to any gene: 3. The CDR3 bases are TGCGCCAGCAGCTTGGACGGCGGGGGCTACGAGCAGTACTTC. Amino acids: CASSLDGGGYEQYF.

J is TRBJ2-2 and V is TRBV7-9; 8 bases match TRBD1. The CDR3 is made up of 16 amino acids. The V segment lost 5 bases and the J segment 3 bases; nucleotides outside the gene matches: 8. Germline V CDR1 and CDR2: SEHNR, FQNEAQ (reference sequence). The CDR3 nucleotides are TGTGCCAGCAGCACCACAGGGGGAGGCTACACCGGGGAGCTGTTTTTT. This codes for CASSTTGGGYTGELFF.

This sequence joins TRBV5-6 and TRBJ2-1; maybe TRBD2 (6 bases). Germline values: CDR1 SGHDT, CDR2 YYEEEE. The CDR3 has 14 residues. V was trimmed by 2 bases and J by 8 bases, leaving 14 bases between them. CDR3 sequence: CASSFRFTGDEQFF. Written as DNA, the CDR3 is TGTGCCAGCAGCTTTAGGTTCACGGGGGATGAGCAGTTCTTC.

As DNA, the CDR3 is TGTGCCAGCAGCTTAGACAGGGCCGGATTTGAAGCTTTCTTT. Protein sequence: CASSLDRAGFEAFF. The chain is built from TRBV11-2 and TRBJ1-1; a possible D gene is TRBD1 (5 bases). Germline V gene lookup returns CDR1 SGHAT and CDR2 FQNNGV. CDR3 size: 14 residues. The ends were cut back, 0 bases at V and 7 bases at J, with 12 bases in the middle.

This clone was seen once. CDR3 protein: CASAGRGRGSKNIQYF. The DNA of the CDR3 is TGTGCCAGCGCAGGAAGGGGGCGGGGTTCCAAAAACATTCAGTACTTC. V is TRBV11-2 and J is TRBJ2-4; D is possibly TRBD1 (7 bases). V shed 8 bases and J shed 2 bases, with 19 bases lying between them. In germline, CDR1 is SGHAT, CDR2 FQNNGV. The CDR3 spans 16 residues.

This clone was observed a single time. CDR3 amino acids: CASSDKDRAGRNTIYF. The CDR3 region has the DNA TGTGCCAGCAGTGACAAGGACAGGGCGGGAAGAAACACCATATATTTT. The rearrangement joins TRBV6-4 to TRBJ1-3; 8 nucleotides match TRBD1. Trimming took 2 bases from V and 5 from J; bases not matched to a gene: 8. The germline gives CDR1 MRHNA, CDR2 SNTAGT. The CDR3 runs 16 residues.

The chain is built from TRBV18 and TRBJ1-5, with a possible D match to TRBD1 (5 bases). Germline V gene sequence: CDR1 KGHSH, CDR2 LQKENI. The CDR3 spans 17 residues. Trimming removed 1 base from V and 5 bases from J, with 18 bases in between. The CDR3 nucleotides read TGTGCCAGCTCACCACTCGGGGGAGGGAGTCTTTATCAGCCCCAGCATTTT. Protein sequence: CASSPLGGGSLYQPQHF.

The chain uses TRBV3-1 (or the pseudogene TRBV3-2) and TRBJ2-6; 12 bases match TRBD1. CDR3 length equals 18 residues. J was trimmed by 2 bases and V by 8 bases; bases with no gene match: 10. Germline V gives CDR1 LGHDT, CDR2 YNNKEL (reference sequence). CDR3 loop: CASCRDRGPRPGANVLTF. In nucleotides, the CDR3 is TGTGCCAGCTGCCGGGACAGGGGGCCGCGCCCTGGGGCCAACGTCCTGACTTTC.

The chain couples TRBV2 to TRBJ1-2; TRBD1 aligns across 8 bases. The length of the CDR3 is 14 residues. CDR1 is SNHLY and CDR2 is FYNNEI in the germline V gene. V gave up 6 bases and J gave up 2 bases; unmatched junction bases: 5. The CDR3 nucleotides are TGTGCCAGCAGGAGGACAGGGCCCAACTATGGCTACACCTTC. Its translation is CASRRTGPNYGYTF.

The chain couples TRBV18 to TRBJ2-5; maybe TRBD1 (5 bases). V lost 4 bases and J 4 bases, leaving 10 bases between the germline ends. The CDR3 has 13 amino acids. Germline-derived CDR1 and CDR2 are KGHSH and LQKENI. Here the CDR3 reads CASSQGLVETQYF. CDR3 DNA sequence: TGTGCCAGCTCACAGGGGCTGGTAGAGACCCAGTACTTC.

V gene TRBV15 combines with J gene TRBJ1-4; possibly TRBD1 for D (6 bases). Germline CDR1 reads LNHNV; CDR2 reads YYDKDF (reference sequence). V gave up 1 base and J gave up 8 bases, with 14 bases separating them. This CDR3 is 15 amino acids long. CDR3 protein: CATSRGTGGGEKLFF. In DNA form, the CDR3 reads TGTGCCACCAGCAGAGGGACGGGGGGCGGGGAAAAACTGTTTTTT.

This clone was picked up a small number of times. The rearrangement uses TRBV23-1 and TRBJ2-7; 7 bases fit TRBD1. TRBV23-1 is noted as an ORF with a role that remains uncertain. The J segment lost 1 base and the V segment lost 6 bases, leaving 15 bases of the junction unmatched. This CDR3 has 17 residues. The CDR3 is CASSPAQNRDRSYEQYF. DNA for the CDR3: TGCGCCAGCAGCCCAGCCCAGAACCGGGACAGATCCTACGAGCAGTACTTC.

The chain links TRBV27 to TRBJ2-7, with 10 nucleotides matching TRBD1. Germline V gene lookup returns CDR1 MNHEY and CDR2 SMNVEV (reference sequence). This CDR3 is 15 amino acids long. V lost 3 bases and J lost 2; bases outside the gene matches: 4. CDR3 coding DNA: TGTGCCAGCAGTTTTCGGACAGGGGGAGCCTACGAGCAGTACTTC. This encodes CASSFRTGGAYEQYF.